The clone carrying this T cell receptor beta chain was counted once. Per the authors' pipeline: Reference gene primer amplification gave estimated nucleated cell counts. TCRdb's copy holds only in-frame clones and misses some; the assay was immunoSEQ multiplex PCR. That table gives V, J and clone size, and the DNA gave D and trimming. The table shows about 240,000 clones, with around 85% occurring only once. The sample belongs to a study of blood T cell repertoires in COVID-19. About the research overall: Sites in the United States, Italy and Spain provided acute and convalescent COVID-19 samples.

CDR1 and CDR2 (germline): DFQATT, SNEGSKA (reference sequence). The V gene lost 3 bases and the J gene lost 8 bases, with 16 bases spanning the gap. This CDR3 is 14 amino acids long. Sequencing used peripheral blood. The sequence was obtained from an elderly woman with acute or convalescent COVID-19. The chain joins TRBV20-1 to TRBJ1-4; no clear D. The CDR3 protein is CSASNGRVAEKLFF. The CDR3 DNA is TGCAGTGCTAGTAACGGGAGAGTAGCAGAAAAACTGTTTTTT.